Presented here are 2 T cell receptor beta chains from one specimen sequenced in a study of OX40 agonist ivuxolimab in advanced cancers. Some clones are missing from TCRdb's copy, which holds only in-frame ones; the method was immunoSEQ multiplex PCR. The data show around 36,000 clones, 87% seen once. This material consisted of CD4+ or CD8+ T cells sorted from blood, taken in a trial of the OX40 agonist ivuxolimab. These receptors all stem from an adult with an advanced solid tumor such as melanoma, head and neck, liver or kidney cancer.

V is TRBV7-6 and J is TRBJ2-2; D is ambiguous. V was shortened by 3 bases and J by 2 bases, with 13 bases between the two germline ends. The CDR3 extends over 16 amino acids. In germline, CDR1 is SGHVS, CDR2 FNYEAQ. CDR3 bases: TGTGCCAGCAGCTTCACGCTGAACCTTAACACCGGGGAGCTGTTTTTT. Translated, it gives CASSFTLNLNTGELFF.

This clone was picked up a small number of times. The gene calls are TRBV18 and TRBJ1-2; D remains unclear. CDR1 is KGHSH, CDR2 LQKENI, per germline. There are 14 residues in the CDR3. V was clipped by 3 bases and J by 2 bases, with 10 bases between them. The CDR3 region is CASSPIDENYGYTF. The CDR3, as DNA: TGTGCCAGCTCACCCATCGACGAGAACTATGGCTACACCTTC.